This TCR beta chain was obtained from a study of spatial heterogeneity in lung cancer. About the research overall: An average of more than ten raw reads was observed per unique TCR and UMI combination.

From the 5' RACE reads, TCRdb called clonotypes with MiXCR, one entry per CDR3 protein. In the table there are some 16,000 distinct CDR3 sequences, approximately 19% of which are singletons. Time point described: blood at routine non-recurrence follow-up after resection. In each case, whole RNA from tumor, nontumor lung or frozen PBMC was sequenced unsorted. This clonotype was recorded a few times. Germline CDR1 reads SGHRS; CDR2 reads YFSETQ. CDR3 size: 13 residues. The ends lost 4 bases at V and 9 bases at J; junction bases unmatched: 2. The gene calls are TRBV5-1 and TRBJ1-6; 9 bases fit TRBD1. Sequenced material: PBMCs, taken at follow-up. The sequence was collected from a male donor with early-stage non-small cell lung cancer. For the CDR3, the DNA is TGCGCCAGCAGCCCGGACAGGGGTTCACCCCTCCACTTT. It is translated as CASSPDRGSPLHF.